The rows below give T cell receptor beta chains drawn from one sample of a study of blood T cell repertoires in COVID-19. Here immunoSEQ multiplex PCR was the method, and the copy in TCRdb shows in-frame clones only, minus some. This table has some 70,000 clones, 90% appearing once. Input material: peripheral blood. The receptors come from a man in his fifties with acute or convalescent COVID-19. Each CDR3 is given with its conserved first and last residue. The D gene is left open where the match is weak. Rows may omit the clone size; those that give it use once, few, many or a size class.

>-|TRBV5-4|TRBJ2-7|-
TGTGCCAGCAGCTCGCTCGGGTCAACCTACGAGCAGTACTTC
CASSSLGSTYEQYF
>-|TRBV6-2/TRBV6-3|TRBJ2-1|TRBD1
TGTGCCAGCAGTTACCCGGGGACAGGTCACGGGGATGAGCAGTTCTTC
CASSYPGTGHGDEQFF
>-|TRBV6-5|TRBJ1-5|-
TGTGCCAGCAGAAGACAGGTTTATAGCAATCAGCCCCAGCATTTT
CASRRQVYSNQPQHF
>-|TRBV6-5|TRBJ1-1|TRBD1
TGTGCCAGCAGCACCGACAGGGGGGGGAACACTGAAGCTTTCTTT
CASSTDRGGNTEAFF
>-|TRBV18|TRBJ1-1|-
TGTGCCAGCTCACCACGTGCGGGGGCGAGGGACACTGAAGCTTTCTTT
CASSPRAGARDTEAFF
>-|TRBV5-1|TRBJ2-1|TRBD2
TGCGCCAGCAGCCCCGGACTAGCGGGAGTGGATGAGCAGTTCTTC
CASSPGLAGVDEQFF
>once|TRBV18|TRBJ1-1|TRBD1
TGTGCCAGCTCGACGACAGGGTCCACTGAAGCTTTCTTT
CASSTTGSTEAFF
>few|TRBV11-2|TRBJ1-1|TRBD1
TGTGCCAGCAGCTTCCCAAAACTCGGGACAGGGACTCTGAACACTGAAGCTTTCTTT
CASSFPKLGTGTLNTEAFF
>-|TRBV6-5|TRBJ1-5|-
TGTGCCAGCAGGTCCGTCTATCAGCCCCAGCATTTT
CASRSVYQPQHF
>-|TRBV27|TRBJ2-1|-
TGTGCCAGCAGCTCGGGTGCCTACAATGAGCAGTTCTTC
CASSSGAYNEQFF
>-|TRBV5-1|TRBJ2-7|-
TGCGCCAGCAGCTTACTAGAATCGTCCTACGAGCAGTACTTC
CASSLLESSYEQYF
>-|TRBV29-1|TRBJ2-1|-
TGCAGCGTCTACGGAGGGTACAATGAGCAGTTCTTC
CSVYGGYNEQFF
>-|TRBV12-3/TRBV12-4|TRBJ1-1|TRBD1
TGTGCCAGCAGGACAGGGATGAACACTGAAGCTTTCTTT
CASRTGMNTEAFF
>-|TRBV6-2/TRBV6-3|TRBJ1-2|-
TGTGCCAGCAGTTACTCTCTCACGGACTATGGCTACACCTTC
CASSYSLTDYGYTF
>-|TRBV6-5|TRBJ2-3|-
TGTGCCAGCAGGGGCACTAGTTCGGGCACAGATACGCAGTATTTT
CASRGTSSGTDTQYF
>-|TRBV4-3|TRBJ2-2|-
TGCGCCAGCGGGGGGGCCTACATAACGAACACCGGGGAGCTGTTTTTT
CASGGAYITNTGELFF
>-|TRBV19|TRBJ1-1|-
TGTGCCAGTAGTAAAGGGACAATGAACACTGAAGCTTTCTTT
CASSKGTMNTEAFF
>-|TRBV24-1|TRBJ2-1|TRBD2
TGTGCCACCAGTGATGGCCAGACTAGCGGGGGGTACAATGAGCAGTTCTTC
CATSDGQTSGGYNEQFF
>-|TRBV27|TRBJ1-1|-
TGTGCCAGCAGCCCCTTGGGGGGGAAAGCTTTCTTT
CASSPLGGKAFF
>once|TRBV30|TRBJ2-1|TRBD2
TGTGCCTGGAGTGTACGGACTAGCGGTGCCCCCCCCCGTGAGAATGAGCAGTTCTTC
CAWSVRTSGAPPRENEQFF
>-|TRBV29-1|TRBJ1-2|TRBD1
TGCAGCGTTGTGACCCCCAGGGGGCGAGACTATGGCTACACCTTC
CSVVTPRGRDYGYTF
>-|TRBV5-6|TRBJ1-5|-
TGTGCCAGCAGCTTCTTGGGGGGAGGCAATCAGCCCCAGCATTTT
CASSFLGGGNQPQHF
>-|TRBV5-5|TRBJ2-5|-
TGTGCCAGCAGCGAATGGGCGGGGGCTGGGGAGACCCAGTACTTC
CASSEWAGAGETQYF
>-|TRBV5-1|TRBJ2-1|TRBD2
TGCGCCAGCAGCCCGGTATCTAGCGGCCTTTCCTACAATGAGCAGTTCTTC
CASSPVSSGLSYNEQFF
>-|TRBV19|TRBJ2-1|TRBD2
TGTGCCAGTATCCCCCCTAGCGGGAGGGCCAATGAGCAGTTCTTC
CASIPPSGRANEQFF
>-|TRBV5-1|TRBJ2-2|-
TGCGCCACCACACCGGCCGGCGGGAACACCGGGGAGCTGTTTTTT
CATTPAGGNTGELFF
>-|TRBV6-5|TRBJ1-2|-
TGTGCCAGCAGTTCTCGGGAAACCCAGCATGGCTACACCTTC
CASSSRETQHGYTF
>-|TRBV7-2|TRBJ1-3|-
TGTGCCAGCAGCTTAGCAGGGGCAGCAGGAAACACCATATATTTT
CASSLAGAAGNTIYF
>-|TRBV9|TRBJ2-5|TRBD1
TGTGCCAGCAGCGTACATCAACAGGGGGCTGGAGAGACCCAGTACTTC
CASSVHQQGAGETQYF
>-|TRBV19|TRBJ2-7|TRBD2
TGTGCCAGTAGTCTCCTGGGACTAGCGGGGACCTACGAGCAGTACTTC
CASSLLGLAGTYEQYF
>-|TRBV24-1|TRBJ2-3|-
TGTGCCACCAGTGACGCCACAGGGTCAGATACGCAGTATTTT
CATSDATGSDTQYF
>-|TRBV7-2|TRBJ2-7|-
TGTGCCAGCGGGAGAGGACAGACCTACGAGCAGTACTTC
CASGRGQTYEQYF
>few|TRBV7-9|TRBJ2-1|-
TGTGCCAGCAGCTTAGGGGTCAGGTACAATGAGCAGTTCTTC
CASSLGVRYNEQFF
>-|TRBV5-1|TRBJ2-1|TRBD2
TGCGCCAGCAGCCAAGCGGGAGACCCCCGGGAGCAGTTCTTC
CASSQAGDPREQFF
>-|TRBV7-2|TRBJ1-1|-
TGTGCCAGCAGCTTGGGCCGATCGGTGAACACTGAAGCTTTCTTT
CASSLGRSVNTEAFF
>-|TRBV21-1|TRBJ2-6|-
TGTGCCAGCAGCAACCGCAGGTCTGGGGCCAACGTCCTGACTTTC
CASSNRRSGANVLTF
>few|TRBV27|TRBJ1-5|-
TGTGCCAGTAGCCCCGGATATAGCAATCAGCCCCAGCATTTT
CASSPGYSNQPQHF
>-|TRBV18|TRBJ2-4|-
TGTGCCAGCTCATCGCAGGGGCCGGGGGCCAAAAACATTCAGTACTTC
CASSSQGPGAKNIQYF
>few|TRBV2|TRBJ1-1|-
TGTGCCAGCAGATTGACAAAAAACACTGAAGCTTTCTTT
CASRLTKNTEAFF
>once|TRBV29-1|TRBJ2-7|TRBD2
TGCAGCGTGGCGGGAGTCAACTACGAGCAGTACTTC
CSVAGVNYEQYF
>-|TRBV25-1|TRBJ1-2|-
TGTGCCAGCAGTGAGAGCGCAAGCTATGGCTACACCTTC
CASSESASYGYTF
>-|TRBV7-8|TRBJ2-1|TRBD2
TGTGCCAGCAGCTCAGGACTAGACGGGTCCAATGAGCAGTTCTTC
CASSSGLDGSNEQFF
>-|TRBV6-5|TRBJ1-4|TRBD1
TGTGCCAGCAGCCTCCTTGCAGGGACAGGTGAAAAACTGTTTTTT
CASSLLAGTGEKLFF
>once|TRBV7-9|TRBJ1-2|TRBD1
TGTGCCAGCAGTAACACAGGGGGCTATGGCTACACCTTC
CASSNTGGYGYTF
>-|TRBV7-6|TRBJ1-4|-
TGTGCCAGCAGCCCTGGGGGGGGGATTGCAACTAATGAAAAACTGTTTTTT
CASSPGGGIATNEKLFF
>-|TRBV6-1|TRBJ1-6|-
TGTGCCAGCAGGCAGGATACCTCACCCCTCCACTTT
CASRQDTSPLHF
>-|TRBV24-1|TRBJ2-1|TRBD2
TGTGCCACCAGTGATTTCCCCCGGGGGGAGGAGGGCTATGAGCAGTTCTTC
CATSDFPRGEEGYEQFF
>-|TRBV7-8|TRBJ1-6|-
TGTGCCAGCAGCCCCCCCGGGACTTTTAATTCACCCCTCCACTTT
CASSPPGTFNSPLHF
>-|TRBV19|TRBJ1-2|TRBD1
TGTGCCAGTAGTCCCGACAGGGTACAGGGCTACACCTTC
CASSPDRVQGYTF
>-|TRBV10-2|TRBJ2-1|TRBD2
TGCGCCAGCACCATAACTCCGGGACTAGCGGGGTATGAGCAGTTCTTC
CASTITPGLAGYEQFF
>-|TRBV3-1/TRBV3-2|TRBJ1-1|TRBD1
TGTGCCAGCAGCCGCAGGGGGATCCCTGAAGCTTTCTTT
CASSRRGIPEAFF
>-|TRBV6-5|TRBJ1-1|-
TGTGCCAGCATGACAGGCTCGAACACTGAAGCTTTCTTT
CASMTGSNTEAFF
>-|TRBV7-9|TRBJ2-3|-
TGTGCCAGCAGCCCGTCGGGGAATACGCAGTATTTT
CASSPSGNTQYF
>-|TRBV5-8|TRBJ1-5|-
TGTGCCAGCAGGGGGGGACGGCCCAATCAGCCCCAGCATTTT
CASRGGRPNQPQHF
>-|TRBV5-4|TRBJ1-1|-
TGTGCCAGCAGCTTGGGCGGGAACACTGAAGCTTTCTTT
CASSLGGNTEAFF